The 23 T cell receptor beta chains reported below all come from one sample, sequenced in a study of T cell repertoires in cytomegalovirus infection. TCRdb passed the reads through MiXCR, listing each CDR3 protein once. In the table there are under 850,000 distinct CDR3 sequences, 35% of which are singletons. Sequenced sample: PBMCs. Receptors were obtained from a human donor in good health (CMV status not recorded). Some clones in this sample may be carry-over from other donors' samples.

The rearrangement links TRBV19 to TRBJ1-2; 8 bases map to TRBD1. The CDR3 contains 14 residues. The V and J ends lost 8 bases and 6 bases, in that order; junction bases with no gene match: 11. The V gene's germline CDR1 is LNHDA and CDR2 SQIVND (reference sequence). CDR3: CASAQTGVADGYTF. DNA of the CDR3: TGTGCCAGTGCCCAGACAGGGGTAGCGGATGGCTACACCTTC.

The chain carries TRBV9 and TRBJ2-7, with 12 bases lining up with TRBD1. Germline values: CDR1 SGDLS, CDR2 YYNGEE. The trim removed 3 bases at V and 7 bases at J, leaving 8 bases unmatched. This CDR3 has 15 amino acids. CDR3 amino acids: CASSALGQGAGEQYF. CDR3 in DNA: TGTGCCAGCAGCGCGCTGGGACAGGGGGCGGGTGAGCAGTACTTC.

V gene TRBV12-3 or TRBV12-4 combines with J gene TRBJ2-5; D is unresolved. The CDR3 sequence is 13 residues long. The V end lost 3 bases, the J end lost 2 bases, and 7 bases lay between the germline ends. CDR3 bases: TGTGCCAGCAGTTTTGAGAGACAAGAGACCCAGTACTTC. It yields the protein CASSFERQETQYF.

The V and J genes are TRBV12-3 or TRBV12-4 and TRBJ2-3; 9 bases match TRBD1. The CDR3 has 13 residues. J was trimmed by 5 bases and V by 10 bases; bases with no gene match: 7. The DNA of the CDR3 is TGTGCCACCGTACAGGGGGCAGGAGATACGCAGTATTTT. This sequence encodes CATVQGAGDTQYF.

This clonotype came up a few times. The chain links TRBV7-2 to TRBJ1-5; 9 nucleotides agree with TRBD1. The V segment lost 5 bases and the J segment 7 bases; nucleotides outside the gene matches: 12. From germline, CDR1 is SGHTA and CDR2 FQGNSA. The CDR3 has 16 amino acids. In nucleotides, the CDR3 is TGTGCCAGCAGCGAGGGACAGGGAAGGAGCGGGCAGCCCCAGCATTTT. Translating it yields CASSEGQGRSGQPQHF.

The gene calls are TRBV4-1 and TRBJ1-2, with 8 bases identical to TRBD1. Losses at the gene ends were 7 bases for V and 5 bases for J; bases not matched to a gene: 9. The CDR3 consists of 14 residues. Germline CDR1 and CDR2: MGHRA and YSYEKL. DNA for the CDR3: TGCGCCAGCATTCATGACAGGGGATTGTATGGCTACACCTTC. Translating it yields CASIHDRGLYGYTF.

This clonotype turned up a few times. The CDR3: CASSSSTGEGSGGANVLTF. CDR3 sequence (DNA): TGTGCCAGCAGCTCATCGACAGGGGAAGGTTCTGGTGGGGCCAACGTCCTGACTTTC. The chain uses TRBV4-2 and TRBJ2-6; 8 bases agree with TRBD1. The CDR3 totals 19 residues. The germline V gene has CDR1 LGHNA and CDR2 YNFKEQ. J gave up 3 bases and V 5 bases, and 15 bases lay outside the gene matches.

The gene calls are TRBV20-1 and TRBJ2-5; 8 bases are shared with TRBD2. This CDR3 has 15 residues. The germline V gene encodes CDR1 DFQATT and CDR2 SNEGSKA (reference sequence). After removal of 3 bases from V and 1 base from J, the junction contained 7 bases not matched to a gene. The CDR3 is CSASQIAGIQETQYF. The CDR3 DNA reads TGCAGTGCTAGCCAGATAGCGGGAATCCAAGAGACCCAGTACTTC.

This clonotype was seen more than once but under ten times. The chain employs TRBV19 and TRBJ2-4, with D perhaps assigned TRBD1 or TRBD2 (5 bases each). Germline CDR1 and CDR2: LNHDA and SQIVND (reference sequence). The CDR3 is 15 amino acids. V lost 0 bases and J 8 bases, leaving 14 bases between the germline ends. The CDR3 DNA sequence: TGTGCCAGTAGTATAGATCGTGGGCAGGGAGACATTCAGTACTTC. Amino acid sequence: CASSIDRGQGDIQYF.

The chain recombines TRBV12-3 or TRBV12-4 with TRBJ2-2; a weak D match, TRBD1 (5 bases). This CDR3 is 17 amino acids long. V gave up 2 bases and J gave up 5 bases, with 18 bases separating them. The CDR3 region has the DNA TGTGCCAGCAGTTTATTAGTCAGGGAAGGAAGGACCGGGGAGCTGTTTTTT. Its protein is CASSLLVREGRTGELFF.

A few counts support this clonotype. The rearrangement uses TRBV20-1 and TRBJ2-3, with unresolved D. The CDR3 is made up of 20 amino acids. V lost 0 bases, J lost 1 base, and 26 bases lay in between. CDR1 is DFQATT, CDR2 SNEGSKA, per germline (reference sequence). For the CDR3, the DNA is TGCAGTGCTAGAGATTTGGATAGGAAGGTCGAATGGTCTCGCACAGATACGCAGTATTTT. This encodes CSARDLDRKVEWSRTDTQYF.

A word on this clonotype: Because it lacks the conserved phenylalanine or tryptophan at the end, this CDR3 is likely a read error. CDR3 sequence reads: CASSDSGALSDTEAFC. The DNA of the CDR3 is TGTGCCAGCAGTGATTCGGGGGCTTTATCAGACACTGAAGCTTTCTGT. This chain links TRBV2 with TRBJ1-1; weak D call: TRBD1 (6 bases). The CDR3 totals 16 residues. V lost 3 bases and J 3 bases, leaving 17 bases between the germline ends. CDR1 SNHLY and CDR2 FYNNEI come from the germline V gene.

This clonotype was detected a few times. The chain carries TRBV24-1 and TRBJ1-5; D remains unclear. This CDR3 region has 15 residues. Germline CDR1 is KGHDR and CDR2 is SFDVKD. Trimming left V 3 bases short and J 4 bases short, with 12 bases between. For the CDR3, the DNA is TGTGCCACCAGTGATGTCGGAGGAGGGAATCAGCCCCAGCATTTT. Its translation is CATSDVGGGNQPQHF.

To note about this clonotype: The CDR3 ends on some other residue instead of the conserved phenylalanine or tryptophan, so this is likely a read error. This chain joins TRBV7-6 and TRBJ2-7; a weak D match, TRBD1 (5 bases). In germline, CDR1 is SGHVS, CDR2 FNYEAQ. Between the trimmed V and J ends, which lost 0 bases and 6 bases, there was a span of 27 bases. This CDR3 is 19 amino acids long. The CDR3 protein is CASSLALGNSGRVNGEQYL. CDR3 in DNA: TGTGCCAGCAGCTTAGCTTTAGGTAATTCCGGCAGGGTTAACGGCGAGCAGTACTTA.

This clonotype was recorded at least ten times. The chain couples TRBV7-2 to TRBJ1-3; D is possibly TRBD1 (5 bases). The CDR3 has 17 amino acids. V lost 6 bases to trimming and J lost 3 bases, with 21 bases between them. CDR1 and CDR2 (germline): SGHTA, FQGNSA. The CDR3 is CASSQNPTRVSGNTIYF. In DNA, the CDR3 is TGTGCCAGCAGTCAAAACCCCACCAGGGTTAGTGGAAACACCATATATTTT.

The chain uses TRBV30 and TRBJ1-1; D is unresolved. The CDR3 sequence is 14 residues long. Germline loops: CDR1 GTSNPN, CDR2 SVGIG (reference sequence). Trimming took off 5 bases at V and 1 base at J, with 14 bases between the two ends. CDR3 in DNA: TGTGCCTGGTTTAGGAGGATTCAGAACACTGAAGCTTTCTTT. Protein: CAWFRRIQNTEAFF. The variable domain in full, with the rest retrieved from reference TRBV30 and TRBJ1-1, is SQTIHQWPATLVQPVGSPLSLECTVEGTSNPNLYWYRQAAGRGLQLLFYSVGIGQISSEVPQNLSASRPQDRQFILSSKKLLLSDSGFYLCAWFRRIQNTEAFFGQGTRLTVV.

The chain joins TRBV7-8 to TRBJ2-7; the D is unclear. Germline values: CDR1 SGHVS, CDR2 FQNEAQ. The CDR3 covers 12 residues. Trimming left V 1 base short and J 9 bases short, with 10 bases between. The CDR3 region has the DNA TGTGCCAGCAGCTTAGGGGTAGTGGGGCAGTACTTC. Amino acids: CASSLGVVGQYF.

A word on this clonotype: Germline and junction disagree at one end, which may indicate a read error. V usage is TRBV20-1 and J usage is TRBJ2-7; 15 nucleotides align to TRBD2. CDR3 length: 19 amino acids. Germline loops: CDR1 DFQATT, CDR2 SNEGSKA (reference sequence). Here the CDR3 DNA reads TGCAGTGCCAGAGTTTCCGGGACTAGCGGGGGGCCCTATATCTACGAGCAGTACTTC. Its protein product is CSARVSGTSGGPYIYEQYF.

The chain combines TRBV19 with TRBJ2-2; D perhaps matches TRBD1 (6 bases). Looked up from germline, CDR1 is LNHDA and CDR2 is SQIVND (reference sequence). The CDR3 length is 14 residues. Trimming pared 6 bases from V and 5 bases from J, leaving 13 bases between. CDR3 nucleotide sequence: TGTGCCAGTAGACACCCGACAGGAACCGGGGAGCTGTTTTTT. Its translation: CASRHPTGTGELFF. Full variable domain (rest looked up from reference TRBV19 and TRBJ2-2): DGGITQSPKYLFRKEGQNVTLSCEQNLNHDAMYWYRQDPGQGLRLIYYSQIVNDFQKGDIAEGYSVSREKKESFPLTVTSAQKNPTAFYLCASRHPTGTGELFFGEGSRLTVL.

CDR3 DNA sequence: TGTGCCACCAGGAGGGGGTCCGAAGACTCACCCCTCCACTTT. It is translated as CATRRGSEDSPLHF. This chain joins TRBV15 and TRBJ1-6, with TRBD1 as a possible D gene (6 bases). Trimming stripped 6 bases from V and 10 bases from J, with 16 bases between. Germline V gives CDR1 LNHNV, CDR2 YYDKDF (reference sequence). This CDR3 comprises 14 residues.

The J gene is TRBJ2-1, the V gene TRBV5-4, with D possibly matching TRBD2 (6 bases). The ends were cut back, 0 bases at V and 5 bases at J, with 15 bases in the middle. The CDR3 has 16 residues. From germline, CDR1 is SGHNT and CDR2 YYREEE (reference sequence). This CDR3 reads CASSLGGARRDNEQFF. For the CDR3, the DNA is TGTGCCAGCAGCTTGGGCGGGGCTAGGCGAGACAATGAGCAGTTCTTC.

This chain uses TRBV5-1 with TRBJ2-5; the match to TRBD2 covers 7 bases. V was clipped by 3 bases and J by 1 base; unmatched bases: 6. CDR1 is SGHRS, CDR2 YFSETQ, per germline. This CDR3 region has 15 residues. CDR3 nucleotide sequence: TGCGCCAGCAGCTATTCGGGGGGAAGCCAAGAGACCCAGTACTTC. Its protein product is CASSYSGGSQETQYF.

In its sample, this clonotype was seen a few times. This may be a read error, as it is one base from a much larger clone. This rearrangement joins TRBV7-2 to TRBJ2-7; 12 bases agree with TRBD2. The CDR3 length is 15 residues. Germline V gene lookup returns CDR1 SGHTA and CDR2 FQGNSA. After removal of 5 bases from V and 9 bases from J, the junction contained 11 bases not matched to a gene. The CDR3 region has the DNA TGTGCCAGCAGCCTTCGACTAGCGGGGGCTTCCGTGCAGTACTTC. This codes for CASSLRLAGASVQYF.